The 5 T cell receptor beta chains below all came from one sample that was sequenced in a study of HIV-infected patients and healthy controls. All unsorted peripheral T cells were captured because whole blood was used without fractionation. Alpha and beta constant-region primers primed reverse transcription of around 500 ng RNA. Using multiplexing indices, alpha and beta chain libraries were generated apart by chain-specific third strand synthesis. TCRdb called the 5' RACE reads again in MiXCR, with one record for every CDR3 protein. This repertoire shows roughly 18,000 distinct CDR3 sequences, 10% found once; its top ten account for around 3.3%. The sample taken for sequencing was blood. The receptors were sampled from an adult in good health.

The V call is TRBV27, the J call TRBJ1-1; D call uncertain. Germline V gene sequence: CDR1 MNHEY, CDR2 SMNVEV (reference sequence). The CDR3 loop spans 15 amino acids. V dropped 0 bases and J dropped 0 bases, with 8 bases sitting between them. CDR3: CASSLSAPMNTEAFF. The CDR3 DNA is TGTGCCAGCAGTTTATCAGCCCCTATGAACACTGAAGCTTTCTTT.

By its share, this clonotype is medium-sized. The chain couples TRBV6-2 or TRBV6-3 to TRBJ2-2; possible D gene TRBD1, 6 bases. The V gene's germline CDR1 is MNHEY and CDR2 SVGEGT. The V and J ends lost 2 bases and 4 bases respectively, with 14 bases between them. The CDR3 runs 16 residues. The CDR3 DNA sequence: TGTGCCAGCAGTTACGGGACAACCTTGATCACCGGGGAGCTGTTTTTT. Translated, it gives CASSYGTTLITGELFF.

V gene TRBV5-1 combines with J gene TRBJ2-3, with D maybe TRBD1 (6 bases). Germline V CDR1 and CDR2: SGHRS, YFSETQ. The length of the CDR3 is 15 residues. The V and J ends lost 3 bases and 0 bases respectively, with 11 bases between them. CDR3 bases: TGCGCCAGCAGCTGGACAGCTACTAGCACAGATACGCAGTATTTT. This gives the protein CASSWTATSTDTQYF. The entire variable domain, with the rest obtained from reference TRBV5-1 and TRBJ2-3, is as follows: KAGVTQTPRYLIKTRGQQVTLSCSPISGHRSVSWYQQTPGQGLQFLFEYFSETQRNKGNFPGRFSGRQFSNSRSEMNVSTLELGDSALYLCASSWTATSTDTQYFGPGTRLTVL.

This clonotype counts as medium-sized (0.01 to 0.1%). J is TRBJ2-1 and V is TRBV7-2; no firm D call. CDR1 is SGHTA and CDR2 is FQGNSA in the germline V gene. The CDR3 contains 14 residues. Trimming stripped 4 bases from V and 9 bases from J, with 16 bases between. CDR3 bases: TGTGCCAGCAGCTCCTACGCCGGTTCGGCTGAGCAGTTCTTC. Its translation: CASSSYAGSAEQFF.

This clonotype came up many times. Here the CDR3 DNA reads TGTGCCAGCAGCCAAGAAAGGAGTTGGTCAGATACGCAGTATTTT. Its protein is CASSQERSWSDTQYF. V usage is TRBV14 and J usage is TRBJ2-3; D remains ambiguous. Trimming pared 0 bases from V and 4 bases from J, leaving 11 bases between. Germline CDR1 SGHDN, CDR2 FVKESK. The CDR3 spans 15 residues.